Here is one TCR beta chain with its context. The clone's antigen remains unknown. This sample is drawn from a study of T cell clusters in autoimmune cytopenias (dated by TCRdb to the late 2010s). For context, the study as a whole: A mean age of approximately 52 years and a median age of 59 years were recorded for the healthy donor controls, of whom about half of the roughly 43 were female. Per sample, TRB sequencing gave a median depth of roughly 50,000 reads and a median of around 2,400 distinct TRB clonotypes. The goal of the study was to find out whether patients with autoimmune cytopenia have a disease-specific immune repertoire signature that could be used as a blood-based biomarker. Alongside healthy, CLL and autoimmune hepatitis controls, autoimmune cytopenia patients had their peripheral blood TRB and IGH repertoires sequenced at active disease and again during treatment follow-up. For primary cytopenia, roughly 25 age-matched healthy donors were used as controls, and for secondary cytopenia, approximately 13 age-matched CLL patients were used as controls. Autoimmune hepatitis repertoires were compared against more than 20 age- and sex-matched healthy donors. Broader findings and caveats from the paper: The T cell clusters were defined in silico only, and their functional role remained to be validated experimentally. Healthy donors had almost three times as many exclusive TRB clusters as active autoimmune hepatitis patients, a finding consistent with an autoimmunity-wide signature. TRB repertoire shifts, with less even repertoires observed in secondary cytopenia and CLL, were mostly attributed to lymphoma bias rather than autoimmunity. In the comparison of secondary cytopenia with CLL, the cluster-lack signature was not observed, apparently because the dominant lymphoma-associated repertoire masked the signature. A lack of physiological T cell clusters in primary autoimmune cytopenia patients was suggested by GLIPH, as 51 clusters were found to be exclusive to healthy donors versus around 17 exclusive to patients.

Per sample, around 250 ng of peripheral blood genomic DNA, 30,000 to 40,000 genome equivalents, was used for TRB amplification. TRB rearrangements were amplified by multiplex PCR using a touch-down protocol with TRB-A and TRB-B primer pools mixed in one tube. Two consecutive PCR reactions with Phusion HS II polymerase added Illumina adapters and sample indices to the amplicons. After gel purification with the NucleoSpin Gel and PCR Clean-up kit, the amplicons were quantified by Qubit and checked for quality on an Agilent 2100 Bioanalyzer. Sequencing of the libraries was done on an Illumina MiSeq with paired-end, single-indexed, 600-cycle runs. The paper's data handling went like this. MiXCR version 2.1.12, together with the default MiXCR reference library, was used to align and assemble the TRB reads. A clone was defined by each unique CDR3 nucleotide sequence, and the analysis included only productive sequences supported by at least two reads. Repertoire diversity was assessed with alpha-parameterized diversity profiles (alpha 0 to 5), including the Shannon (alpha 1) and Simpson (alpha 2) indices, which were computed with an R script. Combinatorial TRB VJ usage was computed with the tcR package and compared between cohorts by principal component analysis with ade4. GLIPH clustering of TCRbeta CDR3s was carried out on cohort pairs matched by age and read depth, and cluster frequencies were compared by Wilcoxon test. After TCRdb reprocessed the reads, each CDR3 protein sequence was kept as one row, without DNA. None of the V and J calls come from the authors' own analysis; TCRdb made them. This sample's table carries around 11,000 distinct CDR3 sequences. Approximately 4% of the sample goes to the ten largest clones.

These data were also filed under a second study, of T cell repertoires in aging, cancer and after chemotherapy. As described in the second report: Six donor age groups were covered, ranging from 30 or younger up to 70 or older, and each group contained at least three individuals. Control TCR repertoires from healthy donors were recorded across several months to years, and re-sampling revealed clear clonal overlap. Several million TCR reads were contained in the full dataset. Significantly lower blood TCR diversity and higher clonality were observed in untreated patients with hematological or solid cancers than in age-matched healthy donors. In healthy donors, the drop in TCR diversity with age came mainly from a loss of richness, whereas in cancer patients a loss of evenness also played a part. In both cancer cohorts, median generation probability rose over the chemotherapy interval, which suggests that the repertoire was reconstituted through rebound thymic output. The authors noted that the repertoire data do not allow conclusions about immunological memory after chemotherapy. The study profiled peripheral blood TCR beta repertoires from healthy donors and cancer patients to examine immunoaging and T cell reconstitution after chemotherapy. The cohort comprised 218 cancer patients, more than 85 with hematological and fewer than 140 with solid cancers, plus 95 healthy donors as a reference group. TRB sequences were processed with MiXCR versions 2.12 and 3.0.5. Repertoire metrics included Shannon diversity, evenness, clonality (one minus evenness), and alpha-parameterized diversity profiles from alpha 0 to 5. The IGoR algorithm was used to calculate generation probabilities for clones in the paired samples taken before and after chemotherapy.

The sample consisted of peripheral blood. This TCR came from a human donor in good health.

The CDR3 region has the sequence CASSLGDHSTDTQYF. This receptor chain uses TRBV11-2 and TRBJ2-3; TCRdb's D call of TRBD1 is untestable without DNA. The germline V gene encodes CDR1 SGHAT and CDR2 FQNNGV. Measured from the cysteine to the phenylalanine, the CDR3 is 15 residues long. No DNA sequence was recorded.